The clone carrying this T cell receptor beta chain turned up a few times. From the 5' RACE reads, TCRdb called clonotypes with MiXCR, one entry per CDR3 protein. The sample lists around 98,000 distinct CDR3 sequences, roughly a sixth seen once, with under 7.5% in the top ten. Trimming at V came to 5 bases and at J to 7 bases, leaving 5 bases not matched to a gene. CDR3 length: 12 amino acids. CDR1 is GTSNPN, CDR2 SVGIG, per germline (reference sequence). This entry belongs to a study of T cells of healthy individuals. V and J are TRBV30 and TRBJ2-3; 8 bases are a match to TRBD2. The TCR originated in a human donor in good health. CDR3 nucleotide sequence: TGTGCCTGGGCCGGGAGGGGCAATACGCAGTATTTT. Its protein is CAWAGRGNTQYF.